The rows below give T cell receptor beta chains drawn from one sample of a study of PD-1 blockade in mismatch repair-deficient tumors. Using immunoSEQ multiplex PCR, the repertoire was profiled, and TCRdb retains in-frame clones only, with some absent. The sample has tens of thousands of clones, just under 85% seen once. Material: peripheral blood, obtained 2 weeks after starting pembrolizumab. All receptors come from an adult with mismatch repair-deficient cancer. The CDR3 runs from the conserved cysteine through the conserved F or W. The order of the fields is D gene, J gene, V gene, clone size, CDR3 protein, CDR3 DNA. The D gene is left open where the match is weak. Not every row has a clone size; where given, it reads once, few, many or a size class.

TRBD2 | TRBJ2-5 | TRBV6-5 | NA | CASSYSGTAGGETQYF | TGTGCCAGCAGTTACTCGGGCACAGCGGGAGGAGAGACCCAGTACTTC
TRBD2 | TRBJ2-1 | TRBV7-2 | NA | CASSTRLAGVDEQFF | TGTGCCAGCAGCACTCGACTAGCGGGAGTGGATGAGCAGTTCTTC
NA | TRBJ2-7 | TRBV7-9 | NA | CASSPSFSGYEQYF | TGTGCCAGCAGCCCCTCATTCTCAGGGTACGAGCAGTACTTC
TRBD2 | TRBJ2-1 | TRBV27 | NA | CASSLGLAGGGEQFF | TGTGCCAGCAGTTTAGGTCTAGCGGGAGGGGGTGAGCAGTTCTTC
TRBD1 | TRBJ2-1 | TRBV11-2 | NA | CATIPGQAYNEQFF | TGTGCCACCATCCCGGGACAGGCTTATAATGAGCAGTTCTTC
TRBD2 | TRBJ2-3 | TRBV10-3 | once | CAISATSGSTDTQYF | TGTGCCATCAGTGCAACTAGCGGTAGCACAGATACGCAGTATTTT
NA | TRBJ1-1 | TRBV6-4 | NA | CASSSRADTEAFF | TGTGCCAGCAGTTCCCGGGCGGACACTGAAGCTTTCTTT
NA | TRBJ1-1 | TRBV6-6 | NA | CASSIIRGGMNTEAFF | TGTGCCAGCAGCATCATCCGTGGGGGAATGAACACTGAAGCTTTCTTT
NA | TRBJ2-3 | TRBV6-1 | few | CASSERKDTQYF | TGTGCCAGCAGTGAAAGGAAGGATACGCAGTATTTT
NA | TRBJ1-3 | TRBV7-9 | NA | CASSPLGTYVGNTIYF | TGTGCCAGCAGCCCCCTGGGGACCTATGTGGGAAACACCATATATTTT
TRBD2 | TRBJ2-7 | TRBV2 | NA | CASSEERLAGGYEQYF | TGTGCCAGCAGTGAAGAAAGACTAGCGGGAGGGTACGAGCAGTACTTC
NA | TRBJ2-7 | TRBV5-1 | NA | CASSLADRPHSYEQYF | TGCGCCAGCAGCTTGGCCGACAGGCCGCACTCCTACGAGCAGTACTTC
NA | TRBJ1-2 | TRBV6-1 | NA | CASRVTENYGYTF | TGTGCCAGCAGGGTAACAGAGAACTATGGCTACACCTTC
NA | TRBJ2-7 | TRBV28 | once | CASSYRADFSYEQYF | TGTGCCAGCAGTTATCGGGCAGACTTCTCCTACGAGCAGTACTTC
NA | TRBJ2-6 | TRBV28 | NA | CASSLVSGANVLTF | TGTGCCAGCAGTTTGGTCTCTGGGGCCAACGTCCTGACTTTC
NA | TRBJ1-4 | TRBV25-1 | few | CASSEVYPNEKLFF | TGTGCCAGCAGTGAAGTGTACCCTAATGAAAAACTGTTTTTT